Described below is a single T cell receptor (beta chain) sequence and its context. No antigen is known for it. The entry originates in a study of T cell responses to AZD1222 COVID-19 vaccine. Study findings and constraints: An increase in Spike-specific TCR breadth and depth was observed after two AZD1222 doses.

V gave up 10 bases and J gave up 1 base, with 13 bases separating them. The CDR3 extends over 13 amino acids. TCRdb's copy holds only in-frame clones and misses some; the assay was immunoSEQ multiplex PCR. The data hold fewer than 80,000 clones, with approximately 79% observed a single time. The chain carries TRBV23-1 and TRBJ2-5; D ambiguous. TRBV23-1 is annotated as an ORF whose role is uncertain. The clonotype was recovered from an adult in good health. The sequences come from peripheral blood, collected on day 0 of MenACWY control vaccination. CDR3 loop: CANTCKCQETQYF. CDR3 nucleotide sequence: TGCGCCAACACATGTAAGTGCCAAGAGACCCAGTACTTC.